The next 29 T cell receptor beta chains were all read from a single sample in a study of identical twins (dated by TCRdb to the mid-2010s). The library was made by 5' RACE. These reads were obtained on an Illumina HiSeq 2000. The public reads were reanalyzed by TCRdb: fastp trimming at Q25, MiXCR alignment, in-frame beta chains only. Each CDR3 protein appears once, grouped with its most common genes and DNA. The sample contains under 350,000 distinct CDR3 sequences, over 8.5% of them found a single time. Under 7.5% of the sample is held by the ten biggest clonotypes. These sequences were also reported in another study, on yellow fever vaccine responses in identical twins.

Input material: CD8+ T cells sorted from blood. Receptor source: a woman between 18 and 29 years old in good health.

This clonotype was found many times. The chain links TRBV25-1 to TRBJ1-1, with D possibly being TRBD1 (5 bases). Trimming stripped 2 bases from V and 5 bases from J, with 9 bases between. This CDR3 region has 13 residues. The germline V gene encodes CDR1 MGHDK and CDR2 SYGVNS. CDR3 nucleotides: TGTGCCAGCAGTGAAGGTAGGGGTACTGAAGCTTTCTTT. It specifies CASSEGRGTEAFF.

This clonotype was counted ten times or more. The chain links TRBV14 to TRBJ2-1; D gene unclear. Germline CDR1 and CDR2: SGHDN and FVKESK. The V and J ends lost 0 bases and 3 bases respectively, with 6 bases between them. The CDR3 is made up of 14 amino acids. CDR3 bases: TGTGCCAGCAGCCAAGATACGAACTACAATGAGCAGTTCTTC. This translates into CASSQDTNYNEQFF.

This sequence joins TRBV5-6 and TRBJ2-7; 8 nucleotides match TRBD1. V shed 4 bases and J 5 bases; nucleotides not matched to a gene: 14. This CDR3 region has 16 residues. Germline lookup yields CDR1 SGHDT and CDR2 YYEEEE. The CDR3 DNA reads TGTGCCAGCAGCCATACCTGGACAGGGAGCTTCGACGAGCAGTACTTC. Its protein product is CASSHTWTGSFDEQYF.

The chain's CDR3 is CASSSWGYPNTGELFF. CDR3 bases: TGTGCCAGCAGCTCTTGGGGCTACCCGAACACCGGGGAGCTGTTTTTT. V is TRBV7-8 and J is TRBJ2-2; D may be TRBD1 (5 bases). This CDR3 has 16 amino acids. Germline CDR1 SGHVS, CDR2 FQNEAQ. The V end was cut by 4 bases, the J end by 0 bases, with 12 bases between.

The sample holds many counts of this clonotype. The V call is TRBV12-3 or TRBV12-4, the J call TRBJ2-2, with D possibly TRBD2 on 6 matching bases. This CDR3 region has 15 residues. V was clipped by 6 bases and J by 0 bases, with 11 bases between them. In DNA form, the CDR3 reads TGTGCCAGCAGACGTAGCGGAGCGAACACCGGGGAGCTGTTTTTT. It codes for CASRRSGANTGELFF.

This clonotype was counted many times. CDR3: CASSSVQGAVEQYF. The CDR3 DNA is TGTGCCAGCAGTTCTGTACAGGGGGCGGTCGAGCAGTACTTC. The chain couples TRBV6-5 to TRBJ2-7, with 9 bases matching TRBD1. V trimming: 4 bases; J trimming: 6 bases; junction bases outside the gene matches: 7. The CDR3 loop spans 14 amino acids. CDR1 MNHEY and CDR2 SVGAGI come from the germline V gene.

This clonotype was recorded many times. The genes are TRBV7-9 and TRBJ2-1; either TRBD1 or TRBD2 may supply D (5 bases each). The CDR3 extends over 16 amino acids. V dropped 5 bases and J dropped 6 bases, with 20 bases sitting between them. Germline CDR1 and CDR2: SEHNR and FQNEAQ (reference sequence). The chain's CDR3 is CASSPRDPDGVNEQFF. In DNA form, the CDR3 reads TGTGCCAGCAGCCCCAGGGACCCCGACGGCGTCAATGAGCAGTTCTTC. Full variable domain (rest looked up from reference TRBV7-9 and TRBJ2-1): DTGVSQNPRHKITKRGQNVTFRCDPISEHNRLYWYRQTLGQGPEFLTYFQNEAQLEKSRLLSDRFSAERPKGSFSTLEIQRTEQGDSAMYLCASSPRDPDGVNEQFFGPGTRLTVL.

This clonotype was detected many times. Written as DNA, the CDR3 is TGTGCCAGCAGTACCTGGACAGGATCCTACGAGCAGTACTTC. It is translated as CASSTWTGSYEQYF. The chain is built from TRBV27 and TRBJ2-7, with TRBD1 matching over 7 bases. The germline V gene encodes CDR1 MNHEY and CDR2 SMNVEV (reference sequence). The V and J ends lost 5 bases and 1 base, in that order; junction bases with no gene match: 5. The CDR3 spans 14 residues.

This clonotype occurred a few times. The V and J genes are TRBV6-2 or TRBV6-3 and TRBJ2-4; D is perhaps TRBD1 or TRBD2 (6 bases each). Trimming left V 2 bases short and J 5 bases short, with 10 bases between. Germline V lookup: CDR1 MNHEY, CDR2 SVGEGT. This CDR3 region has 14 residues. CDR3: CASSYGGHENIQYF. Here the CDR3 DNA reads TGTGCCAGCAGTTACGGGGGGCACGAAAACATTCAGTACTTC.

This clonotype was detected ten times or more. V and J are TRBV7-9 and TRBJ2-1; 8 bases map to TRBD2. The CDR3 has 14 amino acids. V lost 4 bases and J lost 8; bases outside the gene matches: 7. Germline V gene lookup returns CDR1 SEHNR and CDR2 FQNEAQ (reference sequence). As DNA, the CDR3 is TGTGCCAGCAGCTCAACCGGGACTAGGCATGAGCAGTTCTTC. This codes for CASSSTGTRHEQFF. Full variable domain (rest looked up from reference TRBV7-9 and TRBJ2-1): DTGVSQNPRHKITKRGQNVTFRCDPISEHNRLYWYRQTLGQGPEFLTYFQNEAQLEKSRLLSDRFSAERPKGSFSTLEIQRTEQGDSAMYLCASSSTGTRHEQFFGPGTRLTVL.

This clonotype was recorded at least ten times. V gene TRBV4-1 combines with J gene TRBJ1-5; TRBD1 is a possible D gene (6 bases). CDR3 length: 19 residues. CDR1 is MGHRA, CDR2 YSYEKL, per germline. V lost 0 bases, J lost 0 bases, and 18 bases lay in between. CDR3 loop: CASSQDVYQGPDSNQPQHF. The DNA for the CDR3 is TGCGCCAGCAGCCAAGATGTTTACCAGGGGCCGGATAGCAATCAGCCCCAGCATTTT.

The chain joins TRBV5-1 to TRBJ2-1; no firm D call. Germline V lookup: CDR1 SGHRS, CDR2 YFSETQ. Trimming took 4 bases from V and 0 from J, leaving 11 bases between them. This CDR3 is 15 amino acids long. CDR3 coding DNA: TGCGCCAGCAGCACCACTACCAGCTCCTACAATGAGCAGTTCTTC. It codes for CASSTTTSSYNEQFF.

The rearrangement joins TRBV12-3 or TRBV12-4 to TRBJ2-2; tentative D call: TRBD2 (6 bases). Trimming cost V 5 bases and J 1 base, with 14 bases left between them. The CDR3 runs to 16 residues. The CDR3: CASSPPGSGNTGELFF. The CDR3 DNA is TGTGCCAGCAGTCCCCCCGGGAGCGGGAACACCGGGGAGCTGTTTTTT.

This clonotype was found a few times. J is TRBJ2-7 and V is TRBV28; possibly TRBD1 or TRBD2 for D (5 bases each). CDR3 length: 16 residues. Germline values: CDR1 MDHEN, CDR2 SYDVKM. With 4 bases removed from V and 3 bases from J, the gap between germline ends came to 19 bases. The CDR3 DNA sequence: TGTGCCAGCAGTTCGGGGATGAGGGGAACAGTCTACGAGCAGTACTTC. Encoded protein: CASSSGMRGTVYEQYF.

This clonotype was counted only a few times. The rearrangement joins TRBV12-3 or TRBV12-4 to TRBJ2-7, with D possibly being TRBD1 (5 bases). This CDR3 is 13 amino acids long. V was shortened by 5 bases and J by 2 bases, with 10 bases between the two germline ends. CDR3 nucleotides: TGTGCCAGCAGTATGACAGATGCCTACGAGCAGTACTTC. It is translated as CASSMTDAYEQYF.

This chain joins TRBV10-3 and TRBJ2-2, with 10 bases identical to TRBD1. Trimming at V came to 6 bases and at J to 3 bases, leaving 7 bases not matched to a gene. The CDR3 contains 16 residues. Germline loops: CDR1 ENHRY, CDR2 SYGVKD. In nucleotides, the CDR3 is TGTGCCATCAGCGGGCCCGGGACAGGGGACACCGGGGAGCTGTTTTTT. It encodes CAISGPGTGDTGELFF.

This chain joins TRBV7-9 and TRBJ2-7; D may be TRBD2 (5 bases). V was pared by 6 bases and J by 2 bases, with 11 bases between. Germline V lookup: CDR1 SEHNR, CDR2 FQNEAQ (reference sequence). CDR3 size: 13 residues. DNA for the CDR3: TGTGCCAGCAGTCGGGGTATGGCCTACGAGCAGTACTTC. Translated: CASSRGMAYEQYF.

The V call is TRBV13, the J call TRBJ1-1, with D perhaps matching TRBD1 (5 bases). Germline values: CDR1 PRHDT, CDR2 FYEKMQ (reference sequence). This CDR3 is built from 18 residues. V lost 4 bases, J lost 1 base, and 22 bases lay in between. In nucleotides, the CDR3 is TGTGCCAGCAGCTCCACGAGAATAGGGGCCAGCCCGAACACTGAAGCTTTCTTT. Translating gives CASSSTRIGASPNTEAFF.

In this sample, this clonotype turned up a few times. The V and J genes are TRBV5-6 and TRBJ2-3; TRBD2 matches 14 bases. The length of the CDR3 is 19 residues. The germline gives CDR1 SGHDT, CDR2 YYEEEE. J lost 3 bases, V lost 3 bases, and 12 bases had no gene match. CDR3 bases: TGTGCCAGCAGCTGGACCGGGACTAGCGGGAGCGGTGGTACAGATACGCAGTATTTT. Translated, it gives CASSWTGTSGSGGTDTQYF.

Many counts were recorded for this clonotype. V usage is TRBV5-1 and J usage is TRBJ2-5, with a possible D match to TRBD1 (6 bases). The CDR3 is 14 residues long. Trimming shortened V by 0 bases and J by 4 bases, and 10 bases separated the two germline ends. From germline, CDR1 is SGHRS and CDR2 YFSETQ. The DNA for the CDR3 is TGCGCCAGCAGCTTGGAGGACAGTCGAGAGACCCAGTACTTC. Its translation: CASSLEDSRETQYF.

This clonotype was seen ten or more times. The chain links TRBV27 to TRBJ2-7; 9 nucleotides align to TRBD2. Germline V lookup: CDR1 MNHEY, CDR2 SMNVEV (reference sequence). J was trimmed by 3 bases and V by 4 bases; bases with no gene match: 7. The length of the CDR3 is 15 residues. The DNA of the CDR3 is TGTGCCAGCAGTTCACAGGGACTAGCCAACTACGAGCAGTACTTC. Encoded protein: CASSSQGLANYEQYF.

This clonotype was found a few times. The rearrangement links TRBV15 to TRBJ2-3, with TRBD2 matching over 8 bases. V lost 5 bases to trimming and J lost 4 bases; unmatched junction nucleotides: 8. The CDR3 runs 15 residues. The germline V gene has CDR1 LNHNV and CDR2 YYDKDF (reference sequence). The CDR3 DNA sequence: TGTGCCACCAGCGAGGAGCGGGGGCGGGCAGATACGCAGTATTTT. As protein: CATSEERGRADTQYF.

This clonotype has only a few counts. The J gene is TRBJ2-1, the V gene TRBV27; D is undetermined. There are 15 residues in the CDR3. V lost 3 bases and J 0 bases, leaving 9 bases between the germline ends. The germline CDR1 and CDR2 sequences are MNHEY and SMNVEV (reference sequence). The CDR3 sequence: CASSFGSPSYNEQFF. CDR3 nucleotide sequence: TGTGCCAGCAGTTTTGGTTCCCCCTCCTACAATGAGCAGTTCTTC.

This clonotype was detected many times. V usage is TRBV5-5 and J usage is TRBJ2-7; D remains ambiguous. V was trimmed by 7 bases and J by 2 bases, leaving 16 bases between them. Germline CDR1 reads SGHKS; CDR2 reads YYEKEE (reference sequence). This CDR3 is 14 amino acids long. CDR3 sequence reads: CASEGPGRPYEQYF. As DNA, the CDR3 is TGTGCCAGCGAAGGGCCCGGCCGTCCCTACGAGCAGTACTTC.

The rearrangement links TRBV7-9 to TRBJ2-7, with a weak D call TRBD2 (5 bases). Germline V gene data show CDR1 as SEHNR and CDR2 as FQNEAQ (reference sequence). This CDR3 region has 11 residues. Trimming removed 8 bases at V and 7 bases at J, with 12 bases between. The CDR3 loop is CASAWAGEQYF. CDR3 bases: TGTGCCAGCGCTTGGGCGGGTGAGCAGTACTTC.

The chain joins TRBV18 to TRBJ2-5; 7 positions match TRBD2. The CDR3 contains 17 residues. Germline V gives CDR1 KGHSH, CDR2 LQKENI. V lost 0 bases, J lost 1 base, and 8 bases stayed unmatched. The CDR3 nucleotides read TGTGCCAGCTCACCACCTGGTCGACTAGCAGCCCAAGAGACCCAGTACTTC. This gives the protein CASSPPGRLAAQETQYF.

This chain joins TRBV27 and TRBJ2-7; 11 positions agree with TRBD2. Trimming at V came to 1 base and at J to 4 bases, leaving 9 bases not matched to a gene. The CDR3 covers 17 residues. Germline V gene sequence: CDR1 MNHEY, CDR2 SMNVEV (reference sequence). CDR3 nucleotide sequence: TGTGCCAGCAGTTTATACCCACCGGTAGCGGGGGGGTACGAGCAGTACTTC. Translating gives CASSLYPPVAGGYEQYF.

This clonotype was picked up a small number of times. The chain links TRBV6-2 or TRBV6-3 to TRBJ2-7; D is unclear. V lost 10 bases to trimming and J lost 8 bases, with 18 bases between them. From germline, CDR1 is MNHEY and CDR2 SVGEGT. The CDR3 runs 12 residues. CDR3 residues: CAISARDNKQYF. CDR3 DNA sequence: TGTGCCATCTCGGCTCGCGACAATAAGCAGTACTTC.

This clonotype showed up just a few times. CDR3 residues: CASTDLEDRSGGTEAFF. The DNA of the CDR3 is TGTGCCAGCACTGATCTGGAGGACAGATCAGGGGGTACTGAAGCTTTCTTT. The V gene is TRBV12-3 or TRBV12-4, the J gene TRBJ1-1, with 7 bases identical to TRBD1. The CDR3 totals 17 residues. V trimming: 7 bases; J trimming: 5 bases; junction bases outside the gene matches: 19.